These 21 T cell receptor beta chains were all obtained from the same sample, sequenced in a study of human T cells and chemical hapten exposure. This sample's time point: pre-sensitization, week 0. Documented treatment: therapeutic diphenylcyclopropenone sensitization with weekly scalp DPC. One entry per CDR3 protein, called by TCRdb with MiXCR from the RACE reads. The table records some 360,000 distinct CDR3 sequences, 4.5% to 5.5% of them present only once. This specimen was whole blood, taken in connection with sensitization to the hapten diphenylcyclopropenone (DPC). Receptors were obtained from a woman between 50 and 59 years old with alopecia areata. Some clones in this sample may be carry-over from other donors' samples.

This clonotype was seen only a few times. V usage is TRBV5-4 and J usage is TRBJ1-6, with TRBD1 identical over 7 bases. With V trimmed by 4 bases and J by 7 bases, 11 bases remained unmatched. CDR1 is SGHNT, CDR2 YYREEE, per germline (reference sequence). There are 16 residues in the CDR3. This chain's CDR3 is CASSLGQGVTNSPLHF. The CDR3 region has the DNA TGTGCCAGCAGCCTGGGGCAGGGGGTAACGAATTCACCCCTCCACTTT.

This clonotype was observed a few times. The chain joins TRBV18 to TRBJ2-7; no definite D call. CDR1 is KGHSH, CDR2 LQKENI, per germline. This CDR3 comprises 15 residues. Trimming took 0 bases from V and 7 from J, leaving 16 bases between them. DNA for the CDR3: TGTGCCAGCTCACCACCCCAGAGGACGGATCAGGAGCAGTACTTC. Translation gives CASSPPQRTDQEQYF.

Ten or more counts support this clonotype. This sequence joins TRBV7-2 and TRBJ2-2, with 9 positions matching TRBD1. This CDR3 has 15 amino acids. The germline gives CDR1 SGHTA, CDR2 FQGNSA. Unmatched junction bases numbered 5, after V lost 3 bases and J lost 6 bases. In nucleotides, the CDR3 is TGTGCCAGCAGCTTTCTACAGGGGGCGTCCGGGGAGCTGTTTTTT. Protein: CASSFLQGASGELFF. Drawing the rest from reference TRBV7-2 and TRBJ2-2, the complete variable domain is GAGVSQSPSNKVTEKGKDVELRCDPISGHTALYWYRQSLGQGLEFLIYFQGNSAPDKSGLPSDRFSAERTGGSVSTLTIQRTQQEDSAVYLCASSFLQGASGELFFGEGSRLTVL.

V usage is TRBV7-2 and J usage is TRBJ2-2; D gene uncertain. This CDR3 has 16 amino acids. The V gene lost 1 base and the J gene lost 0 bases, with 9 bases spanning the gap. Germline CDR1 reads SGHTA; CDR2 reads FQGNSA. In DNA form, the CDR3 reads TGTGCCAGCAGCTTAGGGGGTCTCGCGAACACCGGGGAGCTGTTTTTT. Its protein product is CASSLGGLANTGELFF.

This clonotype appeared a few times. The gene calls are TRBV7-3 and TRBJ1-1; perhaps TRBD1 as D (5 bases). V was trimmed by 4 bases and J by 5 bases, leaving 14 bases between them. Per the germline V gene, CDR1 is SGHTA and CDR2 is FQGTGA. The CDR3 extends over 14 amino acids. CDR3 nucleotides: TGTGCCAGCAGCTCCGGGGCCTCGGGGACTGAAGCTTTCTTT. This translates into CASSSGASGTEAFF.

V usage is TRBV7-2 and J usage is TRBJ1-1; D remains unclear. The CDR3 is made up of 12 amino acids. Between the trimmed V and J ends, which lost 0 bases and 3 bases, there was a span of 2 bases. Looked up from germline, CDR1 is SGHTA and CDR2 is FQGNSA. In nucleotides, the CDR3 is TGTGCCAGCAGCTTAGCGCACACTGAAGCTTTCTTT. Translated, it gives CASSLAHTEAFF.

This clonotype was detected ten times or more. This chain connects TRBV27 to TRBJ2-2; 7 bases fit TRBD1. Unmatched junction bases numbered 6, after V lost 5 bases and J lost 0 bases. The CDR3 spans 16 residues. The germline CDR1 and CDR2 sequences are MNHEY and SMNVEV (reference sequence). The CDR3 reads CASSPHRGANTGELFF. CDR3 sequence (DNA): TGTGCCAGCAGTCCGCACAGGGGCGCGAACACCGGGGAGCTGTTTTTT.

This clonotype has at least ten counts. The V and J genes are TRBV6-5 and TRBJ2-4; D gene unclear. Trimming cost V 7 bases and J 10 bases, with 17 bases left between them. This CDR3 has 13 residues. Germline V gene lookup returns CDR1 MNHEY and CDR2 SVGAGI. In nucleotides, the CDR3 is TGTGCCAGCACGGAACTCTATAGGAAAATTCAGTACTTC. The encoded protein is CASTELYRKIQYF.

This clonotype appeared many times. The J gene is TRBJ2-5, the V gene TRBV6-2 or TRBV6-3; D gene uncertain. The CDR3 length is 14 residues. CDR1 is MNHEY, CDR2 SVGEGT, per germline. The V gene lost 6 bases and the J gene lost 2 bases, with 13 bases spanning the gap. The DNA for the CDR3 is TGTGCCAGCAGCGACCGACAAATTCAAGAGACCCAGTACTTC. Its protein product is CASSDRQIQETQYF.

V and J are TRBV12-3 or TRBV12-4 and TRBJ1-5; 10 nucleotides match TRBD1. After removal of 5 bases from V and 0 bases from J, the junction contained 4 bases not matched to a gene. CDR3 size: 16 residues. CDR3 loop: CASSTGTGVSNQPQHF. For the CDR3, the DNA is TGTGCCAGCAGTACCGGGACAGGGGTTAGCAATCAGCCCCAGCATTTT.

This clonotype was detected many times. V is TRBV6-2 or TRBV6-3 and J is TRBJ2-5, with TRBD2 matching over 11 bases. Germline V gene sequence: CDR1 MNHEY, CDR2 SVGEGT. The ends lost 4 bases at V and 4 bases at J; junction bases unmatched: 2. The CDR3 loop spans 14 amino acids. The CDR3, as DNA: TGTGCCAGCAGTTTAGCGGGAGGGATAGAGACCCAGTACTTC. This codes for CASSLAGGIETQYF.

This clonotype was found many times. The chain is built from TRBV10-3 and TRBJ1-2; D perhaps matches TRBD1 (6 bases). The CDR3 length is 15 residues. Trimming removed 0 bases at V and 3 bases at J, with 11 bases between. Germline lookup yields CDR1 ENHRY and CDR2 SYGVKD. CDR3 in amino acids: CAISESEQGDYGYTF. CDR3 nucleotide sequence: TGTGCCATCAGTGAGTCTGAACAGGGCGACTATGGCTACACCTTC.

This clonotype has at least ten counts. The chain couples TRBV19 to TRBJ2-5; D uncertain. This CDR3 comprises 11 residues. V was trimmed by 6 bases and J by 1 base, leaving 3 bases between them. Germline CDR1 and CDR2: LNHDA and SQIVND (reference sequence). This chain's CDR3 is CASRTQETQYF. The CDR3 nucleotides are TGTGCCAGTAGGACCCAAGAGACCCAGTACTTC.

The chain combines TRBV27 with TRBJ2-3, with TRBD2 as a possible D gene (6 bases). Trimming took off 7 bases at V and 11 bases at J, with 19 bases between the two ends. Germline values: CDR1 MNHEY, CDR2 SMNVEV (reference sequence). The length of the CDR3 is 13 residues. Here the CDR3 reads CASTVRLGGRQYF. For the CDR3, the DNA is TGTGCCAGCACCGTTAGGTTGGGGGGAAGGCAGTATTTT.

V usage is TRBV15 and J usage is TRBJ1-2, with TRBD1 as a possible D gene (5 bases). The CDR3 has 12 residues. The V gene lost 3 bases and the J gene lost 7 bases, with 9 bases spanning the gap. Germline CDR1 reads LNHNV; CDR2 reads YYDKDF (reference sequence). For the CDR3, the DNA is TGTGCCACCAGCAGTGGGGGGATTGGCTACACCTTC. This codes for CATSSGGIGYTF.

This clonotype was counted a few times. The rearrangement links TRBV5-6 to TRBJ2-6; no clear D gene. V was cut by 0 bases and J by 1 base, with 8 bases left in between. The CDR3 covers 16 residues. Germline V gives CDR1 SGHDT, CDR2 YYEEEE. The CDR3 spells CASSLVTESGANVLTF. As DNA, the CDR3 is TGTGCCAGCAGCTTGGTAACGGAGTCTGGGGCCAACGTCCTGACTTTC.

This clonotype was detected many times. The rearrangement links TRBV30 to TRBJ2-3, with D perhaps matching TRBD1 (6 bases). The germline gives CDR1 GTSNPN, CDR2 SVGIG (reference sequence). The CDR3 is 16 amino acids. Deletions cut 0 bases from V and 0 bases from J, with 13 bases between. The CDR3 loop is CAWSVLGAASTDTQYF. The DNA for the CDR3 is TGTGCCTGGAGTGTACTGGGGGCGGCTAGCACAGATACGCAGTATTTT.

The sample holds many counts of this clonotype. The chain joins TRBV7-2 to TRBJ1-1, with D tentatively TRBD1 (6 bases). V shed 0 bases and J shed 4 bases, with 12 bases lying between them. This CDR3 spans 15 amino acids. CDR1 is SGHTA, CDR2 FQGNSA, per germline. CDR3 coding DNA: TGTGCCAGCAGCTTAGCGGACAGTGGAATCACTGAAGCTTTCTTT. Amino acids: CASSLADSGITEAFF.

This chain links TRBV5-1 with TRBJ1-4; D uncertain. Trimming removed 4 bases at V and 0 bases at J, with 13 bases between. Germline assignment: CDR1 SGHRS and CDR2 YFSETQ. This CDR3 spans 16 amino acids. CDR3 nucleotides: TGCGCCAGCAGCCCCGGCAGGAGTGCAACTAATGAAAAACTGTTTTTT. Amino acids: CASSPGRSATNEKLFF.

This clonotype was observed many times. This chain connects TRBV21-1 to TRBJ2-7; the D call of TRBD2 is as the table states it, not checked on the DNA. TRBV21-1 corresponds to a pseudogene. The CDR3 contains 17 residues. The CDR3 spells CASTCPRRRGERGEQYF. In DNA form, the CDR3 reads TGTGCCAGCACCTGCCCACGGAGGAGGGGAGAACGGGGAGAGCAGTACTTC.

This clonotype was counted many times. The chain combines TRBV6-2 or TRBV6-3 with TRBJ2-7; D uncertain. The CDR3 has 13 residues. Germline values: CDR1 MNHEY, CDR2 SVGEGT. Deletions cut 6 bases from V and 3 bases from J, with 12 bases between. The CDR3 DNA is TGTGCCAGCAGCCCGACTCTACTCTACGAGCAGTACTTC. Translation: CASSPTLLYEQYF.